This T cell receptor beta chain was identified in a study of T-cell reconstitution after alpha-beta-depleted transplantation in children. Per the germline V gene, CDR1 is SGHTA and CDR2 is FQGNSA. The CDR3 contains 14 residues. The V gene lost 1 base and the J gene lost 7 bases, with 11 bases spanning the gap. This clonotype was seen many times. Unique molecular identifiers were used in preparing the TCRbeta library. TCRdb itself ran the PCR reads through MiXCR, one entry per CDR3 protein. The repertoire has approximately 250,000 distinct CDR3 sequences, 7.5% to 10% of them found once; the top ten carry around 5.1%.

The rearrangement joins TRBV7-2 to TRBJ2-1; D tentatively fits TRBD1 or TRBD2 (5 bases each). The sample in question was PBMCs from the stem cell graft donor, obtained from the stem cell graft. This receptor was identified in a human donor who donated a stem cell graft to a child with SCID. Here the CDR3 DNA reads TGTGCCAGCAGCTTAGTGGGACCTAGTAATGAGCAGTTCTTC. It is translated as CASSLVGPSNEQFF.